This entry is about one T cell receptor beta chain. Its specific antigen is unknown. No clone much larger than this one lies a single base away; base qualities are absent. CDR1 and CDR2 are read off the germline V gene as SGHRS and YFSETQ. Relative to germline, V is missing 4 bases and J is missing 4 bases, with 5 bases of the junction outside any gene match. The CDR3 covers 14 residues, taking in both the cysteine and the phenylalanine. Only CDR3 DNA remains: 42 bases, in frame from the first base. This record comes from a study of cytomegalovirus exposure and HLA in healthy donors (TCRdb year 2017). The study in broad terms: According to a later analysis, one platform produced both the roughly 120 validation repertoires and the 670 or so repertoires of the first cohort. The study aimed to test whether signatures of past pathogen exposure could be identified by cataloging public T cell receptors. A separate validation cohort of 100 to 150 different subjects was used in addition to the 666-subject first cohort. The study combined high-throughput TCR immunosequencing, statistical association of individual TCRs with disease status, and machine learning to predict cytomegalovirus infection status. Summary of the overall study and its limitations: While some public TCRs were present in many individuals, most TCR sequences turned up only very rarely across donors. Of the cluster scores, 94% were above 0 in a later analysis, which found that TCRs clustered in the first cohort also tended to co-occur in the approximately 110 validation repertoires. The authors suggested that the approach could potentially be generalized to other disease states and immunological phenotypes. In vitro tests confirmed that a few of the cytomegalovirus-associated TCR beta chains recognize cytomegalovirus antigens. The study listed 150 to 200 TCR beta chains as associated with cytomegalovirus. The validation cohort had no HLA typing available for a later analysis, so co-occurrence within that cohort was assessed over all 120 or so repertoires. The classifier was reported to diagnose cytomegalovirus status with high specificity and sensitivity in both the original cohort and the validation cohort.

Library construction relied on the immunoSEQ multiplex PCR assay. From the authors' description of their analysis: A statistical classification framework was built to diagnose cytomegalovirus status from the catalog of TCR beta chain sequences. TCRdb mirrors the immuneACCESS table, restricted to in-frame sequences. Some clones are absent from its copies; in checked studies, under half trace to an unresolved V gene, and the reason for the others is unknown. The V and J calls and clone size were taken over from that table, and D and trimming were inferred from the DNA. The sample data list roughly 130,000 clones, and 84% of these were observed just once. 1.4% of the sample is taken by the ten largest. The donors belonged to the validation cohort of about 110 subjects, which was separate from the approximately 660-subject first cohort.

The TCR sequence derives from a woman under 40 in good health and CMV-seronegative. The chain employs TRBV5-1 and TRBJ2-1, with 7 middle bases fitting TRBD1. Sequencing input: PBMCs. The CDR3 region: CASSGGQEYNEQFF. The sequenced DNA: TGCGCCAGCAGCGGAGGACAGGAGTACAATGAGCAGTTCTTC.